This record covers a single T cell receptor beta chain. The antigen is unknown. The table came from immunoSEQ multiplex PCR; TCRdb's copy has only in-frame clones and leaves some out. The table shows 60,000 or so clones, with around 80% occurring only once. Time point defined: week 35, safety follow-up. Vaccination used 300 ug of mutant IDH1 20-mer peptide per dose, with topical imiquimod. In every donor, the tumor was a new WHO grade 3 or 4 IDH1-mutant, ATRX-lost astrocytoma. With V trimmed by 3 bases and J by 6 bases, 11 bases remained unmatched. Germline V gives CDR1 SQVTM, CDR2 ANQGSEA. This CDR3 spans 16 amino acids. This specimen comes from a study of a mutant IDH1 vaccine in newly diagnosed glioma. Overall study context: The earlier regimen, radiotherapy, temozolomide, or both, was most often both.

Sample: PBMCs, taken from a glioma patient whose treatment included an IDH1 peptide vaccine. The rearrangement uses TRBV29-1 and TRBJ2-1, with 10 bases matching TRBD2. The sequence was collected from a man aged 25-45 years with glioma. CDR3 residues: CSVEALGERGGNEQFF. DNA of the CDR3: TGCAGCGTTGAGGCCTTGGGCGAGCGGGGGGGCAATGAGCAGTTCTTC.